Presented here are 18 T cell receptor beta chains from one specimen sequenced in a study of T cell changes during pregnancy in multiple sclerosis. TCRdb's table, derived via immunoSEQ multiplex PCR, lists solely in-frame clones and lacks some. The sample shows some 130,000 clones, 96% of them seen only once. Sequenced material: peripheral blood, taken after pregnancy. All receptors come from a female donor with multiple sclerosis, enrolled in a pregnancy study.

This chain joins TRBV5-4 and TRBJ1-2; maybe TRBD1 (6 bases). V dropped 9 bases and J dropped 3 bases, with 12 bases sitting between them. The CDR3 consists of 12 residues. In germline, CDR1 is SGHNT, CDR2 YYREEE (reference sequence). CDR3 sequence (DNA): TGTGCCACCTCCGGACAGTACTATGGCTACACCTTC. Amino acids: CATSGQYYGYTF.

The chain joins TRBV7-9 to TRBJ1-5; TRBD1 matches at 8 bases. Germline V gives CDR1 SEHNR, CDR2 FQNEAQ (reference sequence). This CDR3 has 14 amino acids. The V gene end was trimmed by 8 bases and the J gene end by 2 bases; junction bases not matched to a gene: 5. The DNA for the CDR3 is TGTGCCAGCGGAACGACAGGGGGCAATCAGCCCCAGCATTTT. This sequence encodes CASGTTGGNQPQHF.

The genes are TRBV7-8 and TRBJ2-7; 8 bases are a match to TRBD2. V was pared by 4 bases and J by 2 bases, with 13 bases of the junction left unmatched. The CDR3 spans 17 residues. Germline V gene lookup returns CDR1 SGHVS and CDR2 FQNEAQ. CDR3 protein: CASSSGTSQPWTYEQYF. Written as DNA, the CDR3 is TGTGCCAGCAGCTCCGGGACTAGTCAACCCTGGACCTACGAGCAGTACTTC.

This clone came up once. This chain links TRBV7-2 with TRBJ1-2; 12 bases map to TRBD1. The CDR3 length is 16 residues. CDR1 is SGHTA, CDR2 FQGNSA, per germline. The J segment lost 5 bases and the V segment lost 5 bases, leaving 9 bases of the junction unmatched. CDR3 in DNA: TGTGCCAGCAGCCGGAGGGACAGGGGGCTTCCATATGGCTACACCTTC. It is translated as CASSRRDRGLPYGYTF.

The chain combines TRBV18 with TRBJ2-2; 7 positions agree with TRBD1. This CDR3 is built from 16 residues. CDR1 KGHSH and CDR2 LQKENI come from the germline V gene. V trimming: 3 bases; J trimming: 0 bases; junction bases outside the gene matches: 4. This CDR3 is CASSPLGQPNTGELFF. DNA of the CDR3: TGTGCCAGCTCACCGTTGGGACAGCCGAACACCGGGGAGCTGTTTTTT.

The chain recombines TRBV11-2 with TRBJ2-3; D remains unclear. Trimming removed 1 base at V and 1 base at J, with 9 bases between. The CDR3 is made up of 15 amino acids. Germline assignment: CDR1 SGHAT and CDR2 FQNNGV. The CDR3 region is CASSLGYSRTDTQYF. The CDR3 DNA is TGTGCCAGCAGCTTAGGCTATTCCCGCACAGATACGCAGTATTTT. Together with reference TRBV11-2 and TRBJ2-3, the CDR3 gives the full variable domain: EAGVAQSPRYKIIEKRQSVAFWCNPISGHATLYWYQQILGQGPKLLIQFQNNGVVDDSQLPKDRFSAERLKGVDSTLKIQPAKLEDSAVYLCASSLGYSRTDTQYFGPGTRLTVL.

V is TRBV11-2 and J is TRBJ2-3; TRBD2 aligns across 10 bases. CDR1 SGHAT and CDR2 FQNNGV come from the germline V gene. The CDR3 runs to 15 residues. The V gene end was trimmed by 3 bases and the J gene end by 6 bases; junction bases not matched to a gene: 6. The CDR3 DNA sequence: TGTGCCAGCAGCTTCTTAGCGGGAGGTGGGGATACGCAGTATTTT. This translates into CASSFLAGGGDTQYF. Supplemented by reference TRBV11-2 and TRBJ2-3, the full variable domain reads EAGVAQSPRYKIIEKRQSVAFWCNPISGHATLYWYQQILGQGPKLLIQFQNNGVVDDSQLPKDRFSAERLKGVDSTLKIQPAKLEDSAVYLCASSFLAGGGDTQYFGPGTRLTVL.

This clone was seen once. The J gene is TRBJ1-5, the V gene TRBV28; D gene ambiguous. The CDR3 has 13 amino acids. CDR1 and CDR2 (germline): MDHEN, SYDVKM. The germline V and J ends were trimmed by 2 bases and 4 bases, with 6 bases remaining between them. CDR3 sequence reads: CASSLPRNQPQHF. In DNA form, the CDR3 reads TGTGCCAGCAGTTTACCCAGAAATCAGCCCCAGCATTTT.

This chain links TRBV4-1 with TRBJ1-4; unclear D gene. Trimming removed 1 base at V and 4 bases at J, with 13 bases between. The CDR3 runs to 16 residues. CDR1 and CDR2 (germline): MGHRA, YSYEKL. The CDR3 region is CASSQVSRVHNEKLFF. For the CDR3, the DNA is TGCGCCAGCAGCCAAGTTTCCCGGGTCCATAATGAAAAACTGTTTTTT.

In this sample, this clone turned up a few times. The V call is TRBV6-5, the J call TRBJ1-1, with 9 nucleotides matching TRBD1. Germline V gives CDR1 MNHEY, CDR2 SVGAGI. V dropped 8 bases and J dropped 3; count of bases not matched to a gene: 7. The CDR3 contains 14 residues. CDR3 sequence reads: CASGDRVSDTEAFF. CDR3 nucleotide sequence: TGTGCCAGCGGGGACAGGGTGTCGGACACTGAAGCTTTCTTT.

The CDR3: CASSIFTTGRNTEAFF. CDR3 bases: TGTGCCAGTAGTATCTTTACGACAGGTAGGAACACTGAAGCTTTCTTT. The chain employs TRBV19 and TRBJ1-1; possibly TRBD1 for D (6 bases). Trimming took 3 bases from V and 1 from J, leaving 15 bases between them. Germline V gene data show CDR1 as LNHDA and CDR2 as SQIVND (reference sequence). The CDR3 extends over 16 amino acids.

This sequence joins TRBV9 and TRBJ2-7; TRBD1 matches at 7 bases. Germline assignment: CDR1 SGDLS and CDR2 YYNGEE. V trimming: 0 bases; J trimming: 4 bases; junction bases outside the gene matches: 7. CDR3 length equals 15 residues. The CDR3 DNA sequence: TGTGCCAGCAGCGTAGGGCCGGGCAGGGGGTACGAGCAGTACTTC. This sequence encodes CASSVGPGRGYEQYF.

This chain links TRBV5-4 with TRBJ2-2; TRBD2 matches at 7 bases. This CDR3 region has 14 residues. Germline trimming cut 4 bases from V and 7 bases from J; bases unmatched to any gene: 7. Germline CDR1 and CDR2: SGHNT and YYREEE (reference sequence). In DNA form, the CDR3 reads TGTGCCAGCAGCGTTACTAGCGCGAGCGGGGAGCTGTTTTTT. Translating it yields CASSVTSASGELFF.

The chain couples TRBV12-5 to TRBJ2-3; 8 nucleotides align to TRBD1. CDR3 size: 15 residues. The V and J ends lost 7 bases and 1 base, in that order; junction bases with no gene match: 7. The germline CDR1 and CDR2 sequences are LGHNT and FRNRAP. Written as DNA, the CDR3 is TGTGCTAGTGCCCAGAAGACAGGGGGCACAGATACGCAGTATTTT. Translated: CASAQKTGGTDTQYF.

The chain combines TRBV16 with TRBJ1-2; weak D call: TRBD1 (5 bases). The CDR3 length is 16 residues. Trimming stripped 0 bases from V and 4 bases from J, with 15 bases between. Germline V lookup: CDR1 KGHSY, CDR2 FQNENV. CDR3 in DNA: TGTGCCAGCAGCCAATCCGCCGGGGACTTTTTCTATGGCTACACCTTC. Its translation is CASSQSAGDFFYGYTF. Using reference TRBV16 and TRBJ1-2 for the parts outside the CDR3, the full variable domain is GEEVAQTPKHLVRGEGQKAKLYCAPIKGHSYVFWYQQVLKNEFKFLISFQNENVFDETGMPKERFSAKCLPNSPCSLEIQATKLEDSAVYFCASSQSAGDFFYGYTFGSGTRLTVV.

The V call is TRBV6-1, the J call TRBJ2-7, with D possibly being TRBD2 (5 bases). The germline gives CDR1 MNHNS, CDR2 SASEGT. V gave up 2 bases and J gave up 2 bases, with 13 bases separating them. CDR3 length equals 15 residues. The CDR3 region has the DNA TGTGCCAGCAGTGAATTGTGGGAGTTAACCTACGAGCAGTACTTC. It yields the protein CASSELWELTYEQYF.

In the case of this clone: The same CDR3 can be traced to other DNA sequences in this sample. The CDR3 DNA follows: TGCGCCAGCAGCCTGGACAGAGACTATGGCTACACCTTC. This encodes CASSLDRDYGYTF. The genes are TRBV5-1 and TRBJ1-2, with D perhaps matching TRBD1 (6 bases). The CDR3 covers 13 residues. With 4 bases removed from V and 3 bases from J, the gap between germline ends came to 10 bases. Looked up from germline, CDR1 is SGHRS and CDR2 is YFSETQ.

The chain is built from TRBV7-9 and TRBJ1-4; 7 nucleotides line up with TRBD1. This CDR3 contains 14 residues. Germline V CDR1 and CDR2: SEHNR, FQNEAQ (reference sequence). V trimming: 6 bases; J trimming: 8 bases; junction bases outside the gene matches: 9. The CDR3 region is CASRNTGDGEKLFF. CDR3 DNA: TGTGCCAGCAGAAATACAGGGGACGGGGAAAAACTGTTTTTT.